This passage covers 30 T cell receptor beta chains from one sample sequenced in a study of blood T cell repertoires in COVID-19. Method: immunoSEQ multiplex PCR; TCRdb's copy keeps in-frame clones and lacks some. This sample has over 300,000 clones, with around 87% found just once. The sequencing sample was made of peripheral blood. The receptors here all came from a man between 18 and 35 years old with active or convalescent COVID-19.

V is TRBV4-1 and J is TRBJ2-3, with TRBD2 identical over 8 bases. V was pared by 2 bases and J by 3 bases, with 7 bases of the junction left unmatched. Germline loops: CDR1 MGHRA, CDR2 YSYEKL. The CDR3 totals 16 residues. CDR3 sequence (DNA): TGCGCCAGCAGCCAACCGGGACTAGACAAAACAGATACGCAGTATTTT. This codes for CASSQPGLDKTDTQYF.

This chain connects TRBV4-1 to TRBJ2-7; the D gene is possibly TRBD1 (8 bases). V lost 1 base and J lost 7, with 20 bases in between. Looked up from germline, CDR1 is MGHRA and CDR2 is YSYEKL. The CDR3 covers 16 residues. The CDR3 reads CASSQGLPTQGGEQYF. The CDR3 DNA is TGCGCCAGCAGCCAAGGACTACCTACACAGGGGGGGGAGCAGTACTTC.

The gene calls are TRBV11-3 and TRBJ1-1; D ambiguous. V gave up 5 bases and J gave up 3 bases, with 13 bases separating them. Per germline, CDR1 SGHNT and CDR2 YENEEA. This CDR3 has 14 amino acids. The CDR3 bases are TGTGCCAGCAGCCCCGGCGGGATGGACACTGAAGCTTTCTTT. Protein: CASSPGGMDTEAFF.

CDR3 bases: TGTGCCAGCAGCCCCGGGACAGGGCCAATTTTGAACACTGAAGCTTTCTTT. Translation gives CASSPGTGPILNTEAFF. The V gene is TRBV5-8, the J gene TRBJ1-1, with 9 bases matching TRBD1. Germline-derived CDR1 and CDR2 are SGHTS and YDEGEE. V lost 4 bases to trimming and J lost 0 bases; unmatched junction nucleotides: 10. The CDR3 runs 17 residues. The full variable domain, in which reference TRBV5-8 and TRBJ1-1 provide the parts outside the CDR3, is EAGVTQSPTHLIKTRGQQATLRCSPISGHTSVYWYQQALGLGLQFLLWYDEGEERNRGNFPPRFSGRQFPNYSSELNVNALELEDSALYLCASSPGTGPILNTEAFFGQGTRLTVV.

The J gene is TRBJ1-4, the V gene TRBV7-8; possible D gene TRBD1, 6 bases. CDR3 length: 15 amino acids. V gave up 1 base and J gave up 5 bases, with 11 bases separating them. From germline, CDR1 is SGHVS and CDR2 FQNEAQ. The CDR3 bases are TGTGCCAGCAGCTTAGAGGACAGTGCGAATGAAAAACTGTTTTTT. Encoded protein: CASSLEDSANEKLFF.

The genes are TRBV11-2 and TRBJ2-1, with TRBD2 as a possible D gene (5 bases). Trimming shortened V by 0 bases and J by 4 bases, and 10 bases separated the two germline ends. Per germline, CDR1 SGHAT and CDR2 FQNNGV. This CDR3 comprises 15 residues. The CDR3 reads CASSLDTGIYNEQFF. The CDR3 region has the DNA TGTGCCAGCAGCTTAGATACGGGGATTTACAATGAGCAGTTCTTC.

As DNA, the CDR3 is TGTGCCAGCAGCCCCTGGCACAGGCCCGAGGAGCTGTTTTTT. Protein sequence: CASSPWHRPEELFF. V and J are TRBV5-5 and TRBJ2-2; D is perhaps TRBD1 (5 bases). Trimming removed 4 bases at V and 10 bases at J, with 17 bases between. Germline assignment: CDR1 SGHKS and CDR2 YYEKEE (reference sequence). This CDR3 is built from 14 residues.

A note on this clone: The identical CDR3 is also encoded by other nucleotide sequences in the sample. The rearrangement joins TRBV7-9 to TRBJ1-2; 8 bases agree with TRBD1. The CDR3 sequence is 13 residues long. Germline V gene lookup returns CDR1 SEHNR and CDR2 FQNEAQ (reference sequence). V shed 3 bases and J 5 bases; nucleotides not matched to a gene: 2. The CDR3 bases are TGTGCCAGCAGCTTCGGGACAGGATATGGCTACACCTTC. Its translation is CASSFGTGYGYTF.

DNA of the CDR3: TGTGCCAGCAGCCAAGAGTCAAGGCTACAGGGACCCCAGCATTTT. This encodes CASSQESRLQGPQHF. This chain joins TRBV4-2 and TRBJ1-5, with a tentative D call TRBD1 (6 bases). The CDR3 length is 15 residues. The germline gives CDR1 LGHNA, CDR2 YNFKEQ. The V end lost 0 bases, the J end lost 10 bases, and 16 bases lay between the germline ends.

In regard to this clone: Other DNA sequences in this specimen translate into the identical CDR3. This chain links TRBV28 with TRBJ2-7; D perhaps matches TRBD1 (6 bases). Germline V gene sequence: CDR1 MDHEN, CDR2 SYDVKM. Trimming took off 6 bases at V and 7 bases at J, with 10 bases between the two ends. The CDR3 has 11 residues. CDR3 sequence reads: CASSLRGEQYF. The CDR3 bases are TGTGCCAGCAGCTTAAGGGGGGAGCAGTACTTC.

This clone showed up just once. This chain joins TRBV15 and TRBJ2-3, with 8 bases aligning to TRBD1. CDR3 size: 14 residues. V shed 6 bases and J 2 bases; nucleotides not matched to a gene: 4. The germline V gene has CDR1 LNHNV and CDR2 YYDKDF (reference sequence). The CDR3 spells CATRSQGVTDTQYF. The CDR3 bases are TGTGCCACCAGGTCACAGGGGGTCACAGATACGCAGTATTTT. Filled out from reference TRBV15 and TRBJ2-3, the complete variable domain reads DAMVIQNPRYQVTQFGKPVTLSCSQTLNHNVMYWYQQKSSQAPKLLFHYYDKDFNNEADTPDNFQSRRPNTSFCFLDIRSPGLGDTAMYLCATRSQGVTDTQYFGPGTRLTVL.

The rearrangement links TRBV5-5 to TRBJ1-1; tentative D call: TRBD1 (5 bases). This CDR3 comprises 16 residues. V was pared by 3 bases and J by 3 bases, with 18 bases between. Germline CDR1 and CDR2: SGHKS and YYEKEE (reference sequence). CDR3 DNA: TGTGCCAGCAGCTCGCCATTCAGGGTCCCGGACACTGAAGCTTTCTTT. This gives the protein CASSSPFRVPDTEAFF.

About this clone itself: An end of the junction does not agree with germline; a read error may underlie this. The chain joins TRBV18 to TRBJ2-2; tentatively, D is TRBD1 (5 bases). The CDR3 runs to 14 residues. Germline V gives CDR1 KGHSH, CDR2 LQKENI. The CDR3 DNA is TGTGCCAGCTCACCACAGGGGCACACCGGAGAGCTGTTTTTT. Its protein product is CASSPQGHTGELFF.

The rearrangement joins TRBV6-5 to TRBJ1-5, with D perhaps matching TRBD1 (6 bases). Per germline, CDR1 MNHEY and CDR2 SVGAGI. This CDR3 contains 13 residues. Trimming shortened V by 6 bases and J by 4 bases, and 10 bases separated the two germline ends. CDR3: CASRRGKNQPQHF. CDR3 bases: TGTGCCAGCAGGAGGGGGAAAAATCAGCCCCAGCATTTT.

This chain joins TRBV27 and TRBJ1-3; D remains unclear. Deletions cut 2 bases from V and 0 bases from J, with 5 bases between. CDR1 is MNHEY and CDR2 is SMNVEV in the germline V gene (reference sequence). CDR3 length: 14 amino acids. The CDR3 DNA is TGTGCCAGCAGTTTAAGCTTCTCTGGAAACACCATATATTTT. Its translation is CASSLSFSGNTIYF.

The V gene is TRBV9, the J gene TRBJ1-1, with 7 bases that match TRBD1. This CDR3 has 15 residues. CDR1 and CDR2 (germline): SGDLS, YYNGEE. J was trimmed by 0 bases and V by 4 bases; bases with no gene match: 6. Written as DNA, the CDR3 is TGTGCCAGCAGCCCTCGTACAGGGGTGAACACTGAAGCTTTCTTT. Translated: CASSPRTGVNTEAFF.

This sequence joins TRBV7-2 and TRBJ1-2; 10 bases agree with TRBD1. The V gene end was trimmed by 3 bases and the J gene end by 8 bases; junction bases not matched to a gene: 3. The CDR3 sequence is 13 residues long. Germline V lookup: CDR1 SGHTA, CDR2 FQGNSA. CDR3 sequence reads: CASSFDRGRGYTF. The CDR3 region has the DNA TGTGCCAGCAGCTTCGACAGGGGGCGAGGCTACACCTTC.

This clone occurred once. The chain joins TRBV11-2 to TRBJ1-1; 11 nucleotides match TRBD1. Per the germline V gene, CDR1 is SGHAT and CDR2 is FQNNGV. V was pared by 4 bases and J by 7 bases, with 17 bases of the junction left unmatched. The CDR3 length is 18 residues. This chain's CDR3 is CASSSRWGTGGPGNEAFF. The CDR3 nucleotides are TGTGCCAGCAGCTCTCGTTGGGGGACAGGGGGACCAGGGAATGAAGCTTTCTTT. Full variable domain (remainder filled in from reference TRBV11-2 and TRBJ1-1): EAGVAQSPRYKIIEKRQSVAFWCNPISGHATLYWYQQILGQGPKLLIQFQNNGVVDDSQLPKDRFSAERLKGVDSTLKIQPAKLEDSAVYLCASSSRWGTGGPGNEAFFGQGTRLTVV.

The rearrangement joins TRBV7-9 to TRBJ1-1; D is unclear. CDR1 is SEHNR, CDR2 FQNEAQ, per germline (reference sequence). The CDR3 sequence is 12 residues long. The V end lost 1 base, the J end lost 9 bases, and 9 bases lay between the germline ends. The CDR3 sequence is CASSLDRGKAFF. The CDR3 nucleotides are TGTGCCAGCAGCTTAGACCGAGGGAAAGCTTTCTTT.

The chain has TRBV4-1 and TRBJ1-4, with 7 bases lining up with TRBD1. CDR1 is MGHRA and CDR2 is YSYEKL in the germline V gene. There are 13 residues in the CDR3. V dropped 8 bases and J dropped 10; count of bases not matched to a gene: 10. Here the CDR3 reads CASRGGDWGKLFF. The CDR3 DNA reads as TGCGCCAGCCGAGGGGGCGATTGGGGAAAACTGTTTTTT.

This chain uses TRBV4-1 with TRBJ1-1; the D is unclear. Germline V gene lookup returns CDR1 MGHRA and CDR2 YSYEKL. This CDR3 region has 16 residues. Trimming left V 2 bases short and J 1 base short, with 14 bases between. The CDR3 DNA reads TGCGCCAGCAGCCAACTGAGGGATAATCCGAACACTGAAGCTTTCTTT. Translated: CASSQLRDNPNTEAFF.

This chain uses TRBV29-1 with TRBJ1-1; the D gene is possibly TRBD1 (5 bases). There are 13 residues in the CDR3. The germline V gene encodes CDR1 SQVTM and CDR2 ANQGSEA. Trimming removed 7 bases from V and 2 bases from J, with 14 bases in between. The CDR3 here is CSAHTQVNTEAFF. As DNA, the CDR3 is TGCAGCGCCCACACACAGGTAAACACTGAAGCTTTCTTT.

This clone was counted once. The rearrangement joins TRBV5-6 to TRBJ2-5; D gene unclear. Germline loops: CDR1 SGHDT, CDR2 YYEEEE. The CDR3 spans 13 residues. The V and J ends lost 0 bases and 7 bases respectively, with 10 bases between them. The CDR3 is CASSLEATGTQYF. CDR3 coding DNA: TGTGCCAGCAGCTTGGAAGCCACCGGGACCCAGTACTTC.

A few counts support this clone. The CDR3 bases are TGTGCCAGCAGTTATTCGGGACAGGGCCAATCACCCCTCCACTTT. It codes for CASSYSGQGQSPLHF. The chain couples TRBV6-7 to TRBJ1-6; 9 bases match TRBD1. TRBV6-7 is designated an ORF whose function remains uncertain. V shed 3 bases, J shed 10 bases, and the junction held 7 bases outside the gene matches. This CDR3 comprises 15 residues.

The chain carries TRBV11-2 and TRBJ1-1; tentative D call: TRBD1 (5 bases). The V end lost 5 bases, the J end lost 11 bases, and 15 bases lay between the germline ends. Germline V CDR1 and CDR2: SGHAT, FQNNGV. The CDR3 loop spans 12 amino acids. CDR3 loop: CASSTPGFGAFF. As DNA, the CDR3 is TGTGCCAGCAGCACACCAGGGTTCGGGGCTTTCTTT.

This clone showed up just once. The chain employs TRBV28 and TRBJ2-3; TRBD2 matches at 7 bases. The CDR3 has 16 amino acids. V dropped 8 bases and J dropped 2; count of bases not matched to a gene: 13. Germline V gene lookup returns CDR1 MDHEN and CDR2 SYDVKM. The DNA of the CDR3 is TGTGCCAGCGCCACCGTGAGGGACTATCCCACAGATACGCAGTATTTT. Its protein product is CASATVRDYPTDTQYF.

The V gene is TRBV7-2, the J gene TRBJ2-1; TRBD2 agrees at 14 bases. Trimming at V came to 5 bases and at J to 0 bases, leaving 9 bases not matched to a gene. The CDR3 runs to 19 residues. The germline CDR1 and CDR2 sequences are SGHTA and FQGNSA. This CDR3 is CASSPTGTSGSRSYNEQFF. CDR3 nucleotide sequence: TGTGCCAGCAGCCCCACCGGGACTAGCGGGAGTCGCTCCTACAATGAGCAGTTCTTC.

J is TRBJ2-7 and V is TRBV6-2 or TRBV6-3, with TRBD2 matching 8 bases. Germline loops: CDR1 MNHEY, CDR2 SVGEGT. The CDR3 runs 15 residues. Unmatched junction bases numbered 8, after V lost 2 bases and J lost 5 bases. CDR3 loop: CASSYVSSGSHEQYF. The DNA for the CDR3 is TGTGCCAGCAGTTACGTTTCTAGCGGGTCTCACGAGCAGTACTTC.

This rearrangement joins TRBV19 to TRBJ2-5, with a tentative D call TRBD2 (6 bases). Trimming removed 4 bases at V and 5 bases at J, with 17 bases between. The CDR3 loop spans 15 amino acids. The germline V gene encodes CDR1 LNHDA and CDR2 SQIVND (reference sequence). The CDR3 loop reads CASSTTGGVLETQYF. The CDR3 DNA is TGTGCCAGTAGTACCACCGGAGGGGTCTTGGAGACCCAGTACTTC.

This chain connects TRBV28 to TRBJ1-2; D gene unclear. Trimming took 8 bases from V and 5 from J, leaving 12 bases between them. The germline gives CDR1 MDHEN, CDR2 SYDVKM. The CDR3 runs 12 residues. CDR3 residues: CASGNTGYGYTF. The CDR3 DNA reads TGTGCCAGCGGTAACACGGGATATGGCTACACCTTC.